The 3 T cell receptor beta chains reported below all come from one sample, sequenced in a study of blood T cells in healthy people across ages. Using a J-beta primer mix together with a sample-barcoded 5' primer, a second PCR was run for about 6 to 12 cycles. TCRdb independently ran MiXCR on the 5' RACE reads; one entry per CDR3 protein. The table has 1.5 million to 2 million distinct CDR3 sequences, approximately 28% seen once. The material sequenced was blood. The origin of the receptors is a woman in her twenties or thirties in good health.

The sample holds a few counts of this clonotype. The chain links TRBV20-1 to TRBJ2-3, with D possibly matching TRBD1 (5 bases). Germline V gives CDR1 DFQATT, CDR2 SNEGSKA (reference sequence). V lost 6 bases to trimming and J lost 4 bases, with 14 bases between them. This CDR3 region has 13 residues. This CDR3 is CSAIDRIPDTQYF. The DNA for the CDR3 is TGCAGTGCCATCGACAGAATCCCAGATACGCAGTATTTT.

The chain combines TRBV20-1 with TRBJ2-5; 10 bases fit TRBD1. Germline V gives CDR1 DFQATT, CDR2 SNEGSKA (reference sequence). The CDR3 consists of 13 residues. J was trimmed by 11 bases and V by 5 bases; bases with no gene match: 11. This CDR3 reads CSASGQGMREQYF. The CDR3 DNA reads as TGCAGTGCTTCGGGACAGGGGATGCGGGAGCAGTACTTC.

In this sample, this clonotype turned up a few times. The chain couples TRBV24-1 to TRBJ2-1, with TRBD2 identical over 7 bases. J lost 7 bases, V lost 6 bases, and 14 bases had no gene match. CDR1 and CDR2 (germline): KGHDR, SFDVKD. This CDR3 is built from 16 residues. CDR3: CATSPNGGTSTNEQFF. The CDR3 DNA follows: TGTGCCACCAGTCCCAACGGGGGGACCTCTACAAATGAGCAGTTCTTC.